The 28 T cell receptor beta chains given below trace back to one sample, sequenced in a study of T cell responses to AZD1222 COVID-19 vaccine. Sequencing was performed with immunoSEQ multiplex PCR; in TCRdb, only in-frame clones are kept and a portion is missing. The data hold about 110,000 clones, with roughly 86% observed a single time. The source was peripheral blood, collected on day 0 of AZD1222 vaccination. These receptors were taken from an adult in good health.

The chain joins TRBV11-1 to TRBJ1-3, with D perhaps TRBD1 (5 bases). The germline V gene encodes CDR1 SGHAT and CDR2 FQDESV (reference sequence). The CDR3 has 14 amino acids. V lost 2 bases and J lost 4, with 9 bases in between. CDR3 in amino acids: CASSLQGGGNTIYF. The CDR3 DNA reads as TGTGCCAGCAGCTTACAGGGCGGCGGAAACACCATATATTTT.

The CDR3 nucleotides are TGTGCCAGCACAGGGATGGACGGTGAGACCCAGTACTTC. Protein product: CASTGMDGETQYF. The rearrangement joins TRBV19 to TRBJ2-5; a weak D match, TRBD1 (6 bases). From germline, CDR1 is LNHDA and CDR2 SQIVND (reference sequence). V gave up 9 bases and J gave up 5 bases, with 16 bases separating them. This CDR3 is built from 13 residues.

V gene TRBV9 combines with J gene TRBJ2-1; 7 bases line up with TRBD2. Germline-derived CDR1 and CDR2 are SGDLS and YYNGEE. Trimming cost V 0 bases and J 1 base; bases outside gene matches: 7. The CDR3 loop spans 17 amino acids. DNA for the CDR3: TGTGCCAGCAGCGTAGGGGCTAGCGGTCCTTCCTACAATGAGCAGTTCTTC. Translating gives CASSVGASGPSYNEQFF. The full variable domain, its missing parts supplied by reference TRBV9 and TRBJ2-1, is DSGVTQTPKHLITATGQRVTLRCSPRSGDLSVYWYQQSLDQGLQFLIQYYNGEERAKGNILERFSAQQFPDLHSELNLSSLELGDSALYFCASSVGASGPSYNEQFFGPGTRLTVL.

V usage is TRBV5-6 and J usage is TRBJ2-2; 9 positions agree with TRBD2. The germline CDR1 and CDR2 sequences are SGHDT and YYEEEE. This CDR3 is 16 amino acids long. J lost 6 bases, V lost 2 bases, and 8 bases had no gene match. The CDR3 bases are TGTGCCAGCAGCTTCGAGCCTAGCGGGGAGGCCGGGGAGCTGTTTTTT. Translation gives CASSFEPSGEAGELFF.

The chain is built from TRBV5-1 and TRBJ2-7; D is possibly TRBD1 or TRBD2 (6 bases each). The CDR3 covers 14 residues. Germline V gene data show CDR1 as SGHRS and CDR2 as YFSETQ. Trimming shortened V by 4 bases and J by 2 bases, and 13 bases separated the two germline ends. CDR3 in DNA: TGCGCCAGCAGCCTGGGGGGCACTACCTACGAGCAGTACTTC. Its translation: CASSLGGTTYEQYF.

This chain joins TRBV27 and TRBJ1-2, with D maybe TRBD1 (5 bases). With 2 bases removed from V and 2 bases from J, the gap between germline ends came to 12 bases. The CDR3 sequence is 15 residues long. Germline assignment: CDR1 MNHEY and CDR2 SMNVEV (reference sequence). CDR3 loop: CASSLAGTSNYGYTF. The CDR3 bases are TGTGCCAGCAGTTTAGCCGGGACGTCCAACTATGGCTACACCTTC.

As to this clone: Other DNA sequences in the sample encode the same CDR3. The V call is TRBV30, the J call TRBJ1-5; D unclear. The length of the CDR3 is 13 residues. Trimming cost V 1 base and J 4 bases, with 8 bases left between them. CDR1 is GTSNPN, CDR2 SVGIG, per germline (reference sequence). The chain's CDR3 is CAWSGGGNQPQHF. CDR3 sequence (DNA): TGTGCCTGGAGTGGGGGTGGAAATCAGCCCCAGCATTTT.

This chain joins TRBV19 and TRBJ2-6; D gene ambiguous. The V and J ends lost 2 bases and 2 bases respectively, with 7 bases between them. The V gene's germline CDR1 is LNHDA and CDR2 SQIVND (reference sequence). The CDR3 is 15 residues long. CDR3 in DNA: TGTGCCAGTAGTATAAACGTAGCTGGGGCCAACGTCCTGACTTTC. Translation: CASSINVAGANVLTF.

The genes are TRBV6-5 and TRBJ2-7; 11 nucleotides match TRBD2. The CDR3 extends over 15 amino acids. Germline CDR1 and CDR2: MNHEY and SVGAGI. V was clipped by 4 bases and J by 3 bases; unmatched bases: 5. The CDR3 sequence: CASSSLAGGHYEQYF. CDR3 sequence (DNA): TGTGCCAGCAGTTCCCTAGCGGGGGGTCACTACGAGCAGTACTTC.

This clone was picked up one time. This chain uses TRBV28 with TRBJ1-2; D gene unclear. This CDR3 has 15 amino acids. With 5 bases removed from V and 0 bases from J, the gap between germline ends came to 13 bases. The germline V gene encodes CDR1 MDHEN and CDR2 SYDVKM. CDR3 protein: CASSIPVLSNYGYTF. The CDR3 DNA is TGTGCCAGCAGTATCCCGGTATTATCTAACTATGGCTACACCTTC.

The chain links TRBV7-9 to TRBJ1-2; perhaps TRBD1 as D (6 bases). The V end was cut by 5 bases, the J end by 4 bases, with 11 bases between. This CDR3 region has 13 residues. CDR1 is SEHNR and CDR2 is FQNEAQ in the germline V gene (reference sequence). The CDR3 DNA follows: TGTGCCAGCAGCGAGCTCAGGGGCTATGGCTACACCTTC. This sequence encodes CASSELRGYGYTF.

The CDR3 loop reads CASSPPSTGGTQYF. CDR3 in DNA: TGTGCCAGCAGCCCCCCTAGCACAGGGGGTACGCAGTATTTT. The V call is TRBV5-4, the J call TRBJ2-3; 8 nucleotides match TRBD1. After removal of 4 bases from V and 8 bases from J, the junction contained 9 bases not matched to a gene. CDR3 length: 14 amino acids. Germline V gene data show CDR1 as SGHNT and CDR2 as YYREEE (reference sequence).

The chain carries TRBV29-1 and TRBJ2-3; 8 nucleotides align to TRBD1. Germline V CDR1 and CDR2: SQVTM, ANQGSEA. The V gene end was trimmed by 7 bases and the J gene end by 2 bases; junction bases not matched to a gene: 8. The CDR3 consists of 14 residues. CDR3 sequence reads: CSEMTGVHTDTQYF. The CDR3 nucleotides are TGCAGCGAAATGACAGGGGTCCACACAGATACGCAGTATTTT.

The chain is built from TRBV6-2 or TRBV6-3 and TRBJ2-5; D not certain. Germline values: CDR1 MNHEY, CDR2 SVGEGT. V shed 2 bases and J shed 7 bases, with 8 bases lying between them. The CDR3 has 12 residues. CDR3 residues: CASSYGLGTQYF. CDR3 DNA sequence: TGTGCCAGCAGTTACGGGCTGGGGACCCAGTACTTC.

V usage is TRBV28 and J usage is TRBJ1-5; no clear D gene. There are 12 residues in the CDR3. Trimming left V 3 bases short and J 10 bases short, with 10 bases between. CDR1 MDHEN and CDR2 SYDVKM come from the germline V gene. Here the CDR3 reads CASSFTLEPQHF. In DNA, the CDR3 is TGTGCCAGCAGTTTTACGTTGGAACCCCAGCATTTT. Based on the CDR3 plus reference TRBV28 and TRBJ1-5, the full variable domain is DVKVTQSSRYLVKRTGEKVFLECVQDMDHENMFWYRQDPGLGLRLIYFSYDVKMKEKGDIPEGYSVSREKKERFSLILESASTNQTSMYLCASSFTLEPQHFGDGTRLSIL.

The chain joins TRBV6-5 to TRBJ1-4; TRBD1 agrees at 10 bases. The CDR3 covers 16 residues. Trimming cost V 4 bases and J 2 bases; bases outside gene matches: 4. CDR1 and CDR2 (germline): MNHEY, SVGAGI. CDR3 protein: CASSLGQGITNEKLFF. In DNA form, the CDR3 reads TGTGCCAGCAGTTTGGGACAGGGGATCACTAATGAAAAACTGTTTTTT.

The chain links TRBV5-1 to TRBJ2-7; TRBD1 aligns across 10 bases. The V segment lost 1 base and the J segment 2 bases; nucleotides outside the gene matches: 3. Per germline, CDR1 SGHRS and CDR2 YFSETQ. There are 15 residues in the CDR3. CDR3 in DNA: TGCGCCAGCAGCTTGCCGGGGACAGGGGCCTACGAGCAGTACTTC. Amino acids: CASSLPGTGAYEQYF. The full variable domain, its missing parts supplied by reference TRBV5-1 and TRBJ2-7, is KAGVTQTPRYLIKTRGQQVTLSCSPISGHRSVSWYQQTPGQGLQFLFEYFSETQRNKGNFPGRFSGRQFSNSRSEMNVSTLELGDSALYLCASSLPGTGAYEQYFGPGTRLTVT.

The gene calls are TRBV9 and TRBJ1-1; tentatively, D is TRBD1 (6 bases). Deletions cut 3 bases from V and 11 bases from J, with 20 bases between. CDR3 length: 14 residues. Germline assignment: CDR1 SGDLS and CDR2 YYNGEE. The CDR3 bases are TGTGCCAGCAGCGCATATCCTAAGGGGGGCCCGGCTTTCTTT. This translates into CASSAYPKGGPAFF.

The rearrangement joins TRBV10-3 to TRBJ1-1; maybe TRBD1 (6 bases). The germline V and J ends were trimmed by 6 bases and 8 bases, with 19 bases remaining between them. The CDR3 extends over 14 amino acids. Per the germline V gene, CDR1 is ENHRY and CDR2 is SYGVKD. CDR3 nucleotides: TGTGCCATCAGACCACAGGGCCCGGAGCAGGAAGCTTTCTTT. This gives the protein CAIRPQGPEQEAFF.

The chain carries TRBV7-9 and TRBJ1-2, with TRBD1 identical over 7 bases. Germline V lookup: CDR1 SEHNR, CDR2 FQNEAQ (reference sequence). The V segment lost 7 bases and the J segment 3 bases; nucleotides outside the gene matches: 8. The CDR3 has 14 amino acids. CDR3 sequence reads: CASTSGRGDYGYTF. DNA of the CDR3: TGTGCCAGCACCTCAGGCAGGGGGGACTATGGCTACACCTTC. The full variable domain, rest sourced from reference TRBV7-9 and TRBJ1-2, is DTGVSQNPRHKITKRGQNVTFRCDPISEHNRLYWYRQTLGQGPEFLTYFQNEAQLEKSRLLSDRFSAERPKGSFSTLEIQRTEQGDSAMYLCASTSGRGDYGYTFGSGTRLTVV.

V usage is TRBV30 and J usage is TRBJ2-2, with a tentative D call TRBD1 (5 bases). V lost 2 bases and J 6 bases, leaving 10 bases between the germline ends. Germline CDR1 is GTSNPN and CDR2 is SVGIG (reference sequence). The CDR3 is 13 amino acids. The DNA of the CDR3 is TGTGCCTGGAGTTCACAGGCGGCCGGGGAGCTGTTTTTT. Translating it yields CAWSSQAAGELFF.

The CDR3 protein is CASSQEYGYTF. As DNA, the CDR3 is TGTGCCAGCAGCCAGGAGTATGGCTACACCTTC. The rearrangement uses TRBV14 and TRBJ1-2; no firm D call. Germline V gene sequence: CDR1 SGHDN, CDR2 FVKESK. CDR3 length: 11 residues. Deletions cut 3 bases from V and 5 bases from J, with 4 bases between.

The chain has TRBV2 and TRBJ2-4; the match to TRBD2 covers 12 bases. Germline loops: CDR1 SNHLY, CDR2 FYNNEI. The length of the CDR3 is 13 residues. The V segment lost 11 bases and the J segment 9 bases; nucleotides outside the gene matches: 8. Here the CDR3 DNA reads TGTGCCTCCACTAGCGGGGGGTTCGGCATTCAGTACTTC. Translation gives CASTSGGFGIQYF.

This clone has only a few counts. The CDR3 region has the DNA TGTGCCAGCAGCCGCCATCGACAGGGACCGAAGTATAAGGAGGACACTGAAGCTTTCTTT. The encoded protein is CASSRHRQGPKYKEDTEAFF. This rearrangement joins TRBV3-1 (or the pseudogene TRBV3-2) to TRBJ1-1, with 7 bases that match TRBD1. V lost 4 bases to trimming and J lost 3 bases; unmatched junction nucleotides: 23. The CDR3 has 20 amino acids. Per germline, CDR1 LGHDT and CDR2 YNNKEL (reference sequence).

The chain couples TRBV5-4 to TRBJ2-5; a weak D match, TRBD2 (7 bases). The V end was cut by 3 bases, the J end by 3 bases, with 15 bases between. The CDR3 consists of 15 residues. CDR1 and CDR2 from the germline V gene are SGHNT and YYREEE (reference sequence). As DNA, the CDR3 is TGTGCCAGCAGCTCCAAGGGGGGGAGGGAAGAGACCCAGTACTTC. Its translation: CASSSKGGREETQYF.

The chain employs TRBV6-5 and TRBJ1-1; the D gene is possibly TRBD1 (5 bases). V dropped 2 bases and J dropped 4 bases, with 14 bases sitting between them. CDR3 length equals 15 residues. The germline V gene encodes CDR1 MNHEY and CDR2 SVGAGI. CDR3 loop: CASSYLGVSSTEAFF. The CDR3 region has the DNA TGTGCCAGCAGTTACCTAGGGGTCTCGTCCACTGAAGCTTTCTTT.

V usage is TRBV6-5 and J usage is TRBJ2-7; 9 nucleotides line up with TRBD2. CDR1 is MNHEY, CDR2 SVGAGI, per germline. This CDR3 has 16 amino acids. V shed 4 bases and J 0 bases; nucleotides not matched to a gene: 7. DNA for the CDR3: TGTGCCAGCAGTTCCCGTAGCGGGGGAAGCTCCTACGAGCAGTACTTC. This gives the protein CASSSRSGGSSYEQYF.

This chain joins TRBV5-1 and TRBJ1-1, with D maybe TRBD1 (5 bases). V was shortened by 0 bases and J by 11 bases, with 14 bases between the two germline ends. CDR1 is SGHRS and CDR2 is YFSETQ in the germline V gene. The CDR3 loop spans 13 amino acids. The CDR3 DNA is TGCGCCAGCAGCTTGGGCGGTGGGGCAGGGGCTTTCTTT. This gives the protein CASSLGGGAGAFF.